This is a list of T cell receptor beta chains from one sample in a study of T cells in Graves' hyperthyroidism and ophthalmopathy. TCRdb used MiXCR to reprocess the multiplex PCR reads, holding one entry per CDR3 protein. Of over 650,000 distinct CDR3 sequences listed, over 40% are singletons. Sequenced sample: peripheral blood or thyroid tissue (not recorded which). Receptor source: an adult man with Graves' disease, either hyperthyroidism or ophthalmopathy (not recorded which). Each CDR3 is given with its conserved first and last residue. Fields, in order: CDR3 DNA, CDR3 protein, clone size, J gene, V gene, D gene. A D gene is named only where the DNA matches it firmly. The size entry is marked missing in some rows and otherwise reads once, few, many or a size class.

cdr3_nt: TGCAGTGCTAAAGAGGCCGTCTACGAGCAGTACTTC
cdr3_aa: CSAKEAVYEQYF
clone_size: few
j_call: TRBJ2-7
v_call: TRBV20-1
d_call: .

cdr3_nt: TGCGCCAGCGCTCAAGCTGGACTAACGAACACCGGGGAGCTGTTTTTT
cdr3_aa: CASAQAGLTNTGELFF
clone_size: .
j_call: TRBJ2-2
v_call: TRBV7-2
d_call: .

cdr3_nt: TGTGCCACCAGTGAGGCGGGAGCTAACTATGGCTACACCTTC
cdr3_aa: CATSEAGANYGYTF
clone_size: many
j_call: TRBJ1-2
v_call: TRBV24-1
d_call: .

cdr3_nt: TGCAGTTCCCAGGGATTCCAAGAGACCCAGTACTTC
cdr3_aa: CSSQGFQETQYF
clone_size: .
j_call: TRBJ2-5
v_call: TRBV20-1
d_call: .

cdr3_nt: TGCAGTGCTAGGACAGGGGGCGTAGACTATGGCTACACCTTC
cdr3_aa: CSARTGGVDYGYTF
clone_size: few
j_call: TRBJ1-2
v_call: TRBV20-1
d_call: TRBD1

cdr3_nt: TGTGCCAGTAGACGGGGGGAGAACTATGGCTACACCTTC
cdr3_aa: CASRRGENYGYTF
clone_size: few
j_call: TRBJ1-2
v_call: TRBV6-1
d_call: .

cdr3_nt: TGTGCCAGTAGTAGACTAGCGGAGAGCTCCTACGAGCAGTACTTC
cdr3_aa: CASSRLAESSYEQYF
clone_size: .
j_call: TRBJ2-7
v_call: TRBV19
d_call: TRBD2

cdr3_nt: TGCGCCAGCAGCTCAGCCTGGGGAGACTATGGCTACACCTTC
cdr3_aa: CASSSAWGDYGYTF
clone_size: few
j_call: TRBJ1-2
v_call: TRBV4-1
d_call: .

cdr3_nt: TGTGCCATCAGTGAGACGGGGGAGGGCGTCCTGACTTTC
cdr3_aa: CAISETGEGVLTF
clone_size: .
j_call: TRBJ2-6
v_call: TRBV10-3
d_call: TRBD2

cdr3_nt: TGCAGTTCCGGCAGGTCCTACGAGCAGTACTTC
cdr3_aa: CSSGRSYEQYF
clone_size: .
j_call: TRBJ2-7
v_call: TRBV20-1
d_call: .

cdr3_nt: TGCGCCAGCAGCCAAGATGATATGGGGTCCGAGCAGTACTTC
cdr3_aa: CASSQDDMGSEQYF
clone_size: .
j_call: TRBJ2-7
v_call: TRBV7-3
d_call: .

cdr3_nt: TGCAGTGCGGGACAGGGGGCCGGTCAGCCCCAGCATTTT
cdr3_aa: CSAGQGAGQPQHF
clone_size: .
j_call: TRBJ1-5
v_call: TRBV20-1
d_call: TRBD1

cdr3_nt: TGTGCCAGCAGCCAATCGGCTGGCTACACCTTC
cdr3_aa: CASSQSAGYTF
clone_size: .
j_call: TRBJ1-2
v_call: TRBV25-1
d_call: .

cdr3_nt: TGTGTCAGCAGCAGGACAGTGAACACTGAAGCTTTCTTT
cdr3_aa: CVSSRTVNTEAFF
clone_size: .
j_call: TRBJ1-1
v_call: TRBV26
d_call: .

cdr3_nt: TGTGCCACGGGGACTAGCGGGAGGGAAGAGACCCAGTACTTC
cdr3_aa: CATGTSGREETQYF
clone_size: .
j_call: TRBJ2-5
v_call: TRBV15
d_call: TRBD2

cdr3_nt: TGTGCCAGCAGTCCGCGGGACAGGGGGCGCGAATACACTGAAGCTTTCTTT
cdr3_aa: CASSPRDRGREYTEAFF
clone_size: .
j_call: TRBJ1-1
v_call: TRBV12-3/TRBV12-4
d_call: TRBD1

cdr3_nt: TGTGCCACCAGCAGAGATATGTGGCAGCCAAATCAGCCCCAGCATTTT
cdr3_aa: CATSRDMWQPNQPQHF
clone_size: .
j_call: TRBJ1-5
v_call: TRBV15
d_call: .